In its sample, the clone carrying this T cell receptor beta chain was seen once. Time point of the sample: longitudinal time-point 1 (baseline). This sample was taken from a study of neurological immune-mediated disorders. TCRdb processed the 5' RACE reads anew with MiXCR; each CDR3 protein has one entry. This sample has some 37,000 distinct CDR3 sequences, with 3.2% found just once. Specimen: PBMCs. This TCR was recovered from an older woman with multiple sclerosis.

The CDR3 DNA follows: TGCGCCAGCAGTGATAGGCAGTTTCTGGATGAGCAGTTCTTC. Its translation is CASSDRQFLDEQFF. The gene calls are TRBV10-1 and TRBJ2-1; D is uncertain. The germline V and J ends were trimmed by 3 bases and 8 bases, with 14 bases remaining between them. CDR3 length: 14 residues. The germline V gene encodes CDR1 WNHNN and CDR2 SYGVQD (reference sequence).